Listed here are 21 T cell receptor beta chains from one sample, sequenced in a study of cytomegalovirus exposure and HLA in healthy donors. PCR used 60 Vbeta primers and 13 Jbeta primers. Clones were read by immunoSEQ multiplex PCR, and TCRdb kept only the in-frame ones, dropping some. In the table there are some 130,000 clones, roughly 85% of which are singletons. Sequenced sample: PBMCs. These receptor sequences come from a man aged 40-55 years in good health and CMV-seropositive.

The CDR3, as DNA: TGTGCCAGCCGGGGACTAGCGGGGGATGAGCAGTTCTTC. Protein sequence: CASRGLAGDEQFF. The V and J genes are TRBV19 and TRBJ2-1, with 14 positions matching TRBD2. After removal of 9 bases from V and 8 bases from J, the junction contained 3 bases not matched to a gene. Germline values: CDR1 LNHDA, CDR2 SQIVND (reference sequence). The CDR3 sequence is 13 residues long.

This chain connects TRBV11-2 to TRBJ2-3, with D possibly TRBD2 on 5 matching bases. CDR3 length equals 15 residues. From germline, CDR1 is SGHAT and CDR2 FQNNGV. Trimming left V 0 bases short and J 5 bases short, with 12 bases between. The CDR3, as DNA: TGTGCCAGCAGCTTAGAGGCCCTAGCCGGAGATACGCAGTATTTT. Translation gives CASSLEALAGDTQYF.

The sample holds one count of this clone. This chain joins TRBV9 and TRBJ1-1; possibly TRBD1 for D (6 bases). V gave up 3 bases and J gave up 8 bases, with 11 bases separating them. Per germline, CDR1 SGDLS and CDR2 YYNGEE. The CDR3 is 12 residues long. CDR3 sequence reads: CASSALGTEAFF. The DNA of the CDR3 is TGTGCCAGCAGCGCGTTAGGGACAGAAGCTTTCTTT. Variable domain in full (rest from reference TRBV9 and TRBJ1-1): DSGVTQTPKHLITATGQRVTLRCSPRSGDLSVYWYQQSLDQGLQFLIQYYNGEERAKGNILERFSAQQFPDLHSELNLSSLELGDSALYFCASSALGTEAFFGQGTRLTVV.

Only a few counts were recorded for this clone. The chain carries TRBV6-6 and TRBJ2-2; TRBD1 agrees at 11 bases. The CDR3 loop spans 15 amino acids. With 5 bases clipped from V and 6 bases from J, the junction kept 5 bases outside the gene matches. Germline V gives CDR1 MNHNY, CDR2 SVGAGI (reference sequence). Here the CDR3 reads CASSTDRGHSGELFF. The CDR3 nucleotides read TGTGCCAGCAGTACGGACAGGGGGCATTCCGGGGAGCTGTTTTTT.

The CDR3, as DNA: TGTGCCAGCAGTGCCGACAGGGGGCAGGGGCGCCAGCATTTT. Its translation: CASSADRGQGRQHF. The V and J genes are TRBV27 and TRBJ1-5; 10 bases line up with TRBD1. CDR1 MNHEY and CDR2 SMNVEV come from the germline V gene (reference sequence). The CDR3 extends over 14 amino acids. The V segment lost 5 bases and the J segment 12 bases; nucleotides outside the gene matches: 10.

This sequence joins TRBV5-1 and TRBJ2-7; tentative D call: TRBD1 (5 bases). Germline V CDR1 and CDR2: SGHRS, YFSETQ. Trimming shortened V by 1 base and J by 2 bases, and 10 bases separated the two germline ends. This CDR3 has 14 residues. The CDR3 DNA reads as TGCGCCAGCAGCTTGCCAGGGTACCCCTACGAGCAGTACTTC. Its translation: CASSLPGYPYEQYF.

The V and J genes are TRBV5-4 and TRBJ1-1, with TRBD1 as a possible D gene (5 bases). The V gene's germline CDR1 is SGHNT and CDR2 YYREEE (reference sequence). This CDR3 has 13 residues. The V end lost 7 bases, the J end lost 7 bases, and 17 bases lay between the germline ends. The CDR3 sequence: CASRTEDTSEAFF. CDR3 bases: TGTGCCAGCCGGACCGAGGACACGAGTGAAGCTTTCTTT. The entire variable domain, with the rest obtained from reference TRBV5-4 and TRBJ1-1, is as follows: ETGVTQSPTHLIKTRGQQVTLRCSSQSGHNTVSWYQQALGQGPQFIFQYYREEENGRGNFPPRFSGLQFPNYSSELNVNALELDDSALYLCASRTEDTSEAFFGQGTRLTVV.

The chain is built from TRBV6-5 and TRBJ2-7; 11 nucleotides match TRBD2. The V gene's germline CDR1 is MNHEY and CDR2 SVGAGI. CDR3 length: 13 amino acids. V dropped 6 bases and J dropped 13; count of bases not matched to a gene: 11. CDR3 protein: CASRPPGLAAPYF. CDR3 DNA sequence: TGTGCCAGCAGACCCCCGGGACTAGCGGCCCCCTACTTC.

Only a few counts were recorded for this clone. This chain connects TRBV5-1 to TRBJ2-3; the match to TRBD1 covers 10 bases. Trimming took 4 bases from V and 5 from J; bases not matched to a gene: 7. This CDR3 has 15 residues. Germline-derived CDR1 and CDR2 are SGHRS and YFSETQ. The CDR3 DNA sequence: TGCGCCAGCAGCCCTGGACAGGGGGGAGTAGATACGCAGTATTTT. It yields the protein CASSPGQGGVDTQYF.

The chain carries TRBV19 and TRBJ1-5, with TRBD1 matching over 7 bases. The length of the CDR3 is 13 residues. Germline V gives CDR1 LNHDA, CDR2 SQIVND (reference sequence). Germline trimming cut 8 bases from V and 2 bases from J; bases unmatched to any gene: 3. The CDR3 sequence is CASRDRGNQPQHF. The CDR3, as DNA: TGTGCCAGTCGCGACAGGGGCAATCAGCCCCAGCATTTT.

The chain recombines TRBV28 with TRBJ2-1; 13 bases are a match to TRBD2. CDR1 and CDR2 from the germline V gene are MDHEN and SYDVKM. Trimming cost V 6 bases and J 6 bases; bases outside gene matches: 8. This CDR3 has 16 amino acids. CDR3 in DNA: TGTGCCAGCAGGATTTCTGGACTAGCGGGAGTCAATGAGCAGTTCTTC. Its protein is CASRISGLAGVNEQFF.

This clone was counted between two and nine times. The chain links TRBV4-1 to TRBJ2-1, with a possible D match to TRBD1 (6 bases). CDR3 length: 14 amino acids. V lost 4 bases to trimming and J lost 7 bases, with 14 bases between them. CDR1 is MGHRA, CDR2 YSYEKL, per germline. The CDR3 protein is CASSLVGQTNEQFF. The CDR3 DNA is TGCGCCAGCAGCCTCGTTGGACAGACAAATGAGCAGTTCTTC.

The chain couples TRBV27 to TRBJ1-2; the D is unclear. This CDR3 is built from 13 residues. V was clipped by 2 bases and J by 5 bases, with 9 bases between them. CDR1 is MNHEY, CDR2 SMNVEV, per germline (reference sequence). CDR3 in amino acids: CASSLRLPYGYTF. The CDR3 region has the DNA TGTGCCAGCAGTTTAAGACTTCCTTATGGCTACACCTTC.

The CDR3: CASSLTSRGINYEQYF. The CDR3 region has the DNA TGTGCCAGCAGTCTCACTTCTCGGGGAATTAACTACGAGCAGTACTTC. This chain links TRBV6-6 with TRBJ2-7, with TRBD2 as a possible D gene (5 bases). Trimming took off 5 bases at V and 3 bases at J, with 20 bases between the two ends. Per germline, CDR1 MNHNY and CDR2 SVGAGI (reference sequence). CDR3 length equals 16 residues.

This rearrangement joins TRBV28 to TRBJ2-7; possible D gene TRBD2, 5 bases. Between the trimmed V and J ends, which lost 6 bases and 4 bases, there was a span of 16 bases. The CDR3 length is 14 residues. Germline V lookup: CDR1 MDHEN, CDR2 SYDVKM. Here the CDR3 DNA reads TGTGCCAGCAGCCCCTCGGGGAAAGCGTACGAGCAGTACTTC. The encoded protein is CASSPSGKAYEQYF. The full variable domain, its missing parts supplied by reference TRBV28 and TRBJ2-7, is DVKVTQSSRYLVKRTGEKVFLECVQDMDHENMFWYRQDPGLGLRLIYFSYDVKMKEKGDIPEGYSVSREKKERFSLILESASTNQTSMYLCASSPSGKAYEQYFGPGTRLTVT.

The chain is built from TRBV19 and TRBJ2-5, with D perhaps matching TRBD2 (5 bases). V was pared by 4 bases and J by 1 base, with 7 bases between. This CDR3 is built from 13 residues. Germline V gene data show CDR1 as LNHDA and CDR2 as SQIVND (reference sequence). CDR3 amino acids: CASSSGLQETQYF. The CDR3 coding sequence is TGTGCCAGTAGTAGCGGACTCCAAGAGACCCAGTACTTC.

The chain employs TRBV7-2 and TRBJ1-1; a weak D match, TRBD1 (5 bases). Germline V gives CDR1 SGHTA, CDR2 FQGNSA. With 4 bases removed from V and 1 base from J, the gap between germline ends came to 13 bases. The CDR3 sequence is 15 residues long. The CDR3 region has the DNA TGTGCCAGCAGCTCCCCCAGGGATGGGAACACTGAAGCTTTCTTT. Protein: CASSSPRDGNTEAFF.

The gene calls are TRBV7-8 and TRBJ1-2; D gene uncertain. The CDR3 spans 13 residues. Germline V gene data show CDR1 as SGHVS and CDR2 as FQNEAQ. V shed 2 bases and J shed 8 bases, with 12 bases lying between them. The CDR3 sequence: CASSLSRVSGYTF. The CDR3 coding sequence is TGTGCCAGCAGCTTAAGCCGGGTATCGGGCTACACCTTC.

The chain is built from TRBV25-1 and TRBJ1-2, with unresolved D. Trimming left V 1 base short and J 4 bases short, with 10 bases between. Looked up from germline, CDR1 is MGHDK and CDR2 is SYGVNS. The CDR3 covers 14 residues. The CDR3 is CASSELPGIYGYTF. The CDR3 DNA follows: TGTGCCAGCAGTGAATTGCCCGGTATCTATGGCTACACCTTC.

The J gene is TRBJ2-7, the V gene TRBV6-5; 10 nucleotides agree with TRBD2. CDR3 length: 14 amino acids. Germline-derived CDR1 and CDR2 are MNHEY and SVGAGI. J lost 5 bases, V lost 5 bases, and 6 bases had no gene match. In nucleotides, the CDR3 is TGTGCCAGCAGTCCTCTAGCGGGAGTGAACGAGCAGTACTTC. Its translation: CASSPLAGVNEQYF.

The chain couples TRBV4-1 to TRBJ2-1; maybe TRBD2 (5 bases). This CDR3 has 14 amino acids. V was pared by 7 bases and J by 0 bases, with 10 bases between. Germline CDR1 is MGHRA and CDR2 is YSYEKL. The CDR3, as DNA: TGCGCCAGCACCCGGGGTAGCTCCTACAATGAGCAGTTCTTC. Its translation is CASTRGSSYNEQFF.